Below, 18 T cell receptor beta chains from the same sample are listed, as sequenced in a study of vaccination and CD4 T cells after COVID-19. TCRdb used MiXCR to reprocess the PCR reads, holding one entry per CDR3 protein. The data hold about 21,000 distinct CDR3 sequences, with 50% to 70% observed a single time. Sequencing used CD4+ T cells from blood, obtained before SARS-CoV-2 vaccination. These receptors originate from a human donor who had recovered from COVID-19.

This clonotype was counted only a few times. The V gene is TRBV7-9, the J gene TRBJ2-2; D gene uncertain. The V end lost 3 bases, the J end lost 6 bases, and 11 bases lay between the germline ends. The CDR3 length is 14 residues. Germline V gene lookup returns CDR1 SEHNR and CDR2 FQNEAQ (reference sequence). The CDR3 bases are TGTGCCAGCAGCTTTGTAGATAGGGCCGGGGAGCTGTTTTTT. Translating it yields CASSFVDRAGELFF.

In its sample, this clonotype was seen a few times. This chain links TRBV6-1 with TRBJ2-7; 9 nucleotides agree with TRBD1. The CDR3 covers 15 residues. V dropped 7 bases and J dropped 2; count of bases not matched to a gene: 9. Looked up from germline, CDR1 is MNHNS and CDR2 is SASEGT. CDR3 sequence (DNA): TGTGCCAGCAATGACAAAAGGACAGGGGCCTACGAGCAGTACTTC. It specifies CASNDKRTGAYEQYF.

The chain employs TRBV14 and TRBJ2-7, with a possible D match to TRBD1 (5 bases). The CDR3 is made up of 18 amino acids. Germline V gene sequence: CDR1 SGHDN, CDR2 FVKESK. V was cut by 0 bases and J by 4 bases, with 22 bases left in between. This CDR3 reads CASSQDLILQDQRYEQYF. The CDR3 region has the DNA TGTGCCAGCAGCCAAGATCTGATACTACAGGACCAAAGGTACGAGCAGTACTTC.

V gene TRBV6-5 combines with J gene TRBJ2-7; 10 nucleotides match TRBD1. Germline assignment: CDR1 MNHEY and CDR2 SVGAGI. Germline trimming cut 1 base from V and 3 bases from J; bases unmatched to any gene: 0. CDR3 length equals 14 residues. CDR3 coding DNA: TGTGCCAGCAGTTACTGGACAGGGGGCTACGAGCAGTACTTC. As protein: CASSYWTGGYEQYF.

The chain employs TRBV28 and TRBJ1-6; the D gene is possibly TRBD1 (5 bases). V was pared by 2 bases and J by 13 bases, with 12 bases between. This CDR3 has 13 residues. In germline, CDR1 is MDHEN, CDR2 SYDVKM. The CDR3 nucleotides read TGTGCCAGCAGTTTAACCGGGACGTTCCCCCTCCACTTT. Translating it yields CASSLTGTFPLHF.

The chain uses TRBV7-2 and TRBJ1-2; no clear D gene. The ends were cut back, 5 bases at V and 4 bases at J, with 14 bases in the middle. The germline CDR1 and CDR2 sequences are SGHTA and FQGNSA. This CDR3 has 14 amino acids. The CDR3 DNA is TGTGCCAGCAGCGCAGACCCGGCCGGCTATGGCTACACCTTC. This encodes CASSADPAGYGYTF.

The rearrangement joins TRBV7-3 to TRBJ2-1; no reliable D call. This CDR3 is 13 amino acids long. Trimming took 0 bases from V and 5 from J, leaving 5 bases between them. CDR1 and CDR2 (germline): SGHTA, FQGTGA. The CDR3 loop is CASSLTVHNEQFF. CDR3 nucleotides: TGTGCCAGCAGCTTAACGGTGCACAATGAGCAGTTCTTC.

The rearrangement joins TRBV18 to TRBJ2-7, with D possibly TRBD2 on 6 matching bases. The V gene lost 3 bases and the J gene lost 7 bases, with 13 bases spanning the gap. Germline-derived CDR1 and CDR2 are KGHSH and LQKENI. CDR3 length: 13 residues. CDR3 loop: CASSPELAGEQYF. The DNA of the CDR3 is TGTGCCAGCTCACCGGAACTGGCGGGGGAGCAGTACTTC.

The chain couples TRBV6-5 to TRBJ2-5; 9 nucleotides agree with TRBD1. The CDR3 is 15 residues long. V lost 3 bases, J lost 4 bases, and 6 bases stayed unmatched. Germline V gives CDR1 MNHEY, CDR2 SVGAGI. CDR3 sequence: CASSYPGTGSETQYF. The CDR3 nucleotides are TGTGCCAGCAGTTATCCCGGGACAGGGTCAGAGACCCAGTACTTC.

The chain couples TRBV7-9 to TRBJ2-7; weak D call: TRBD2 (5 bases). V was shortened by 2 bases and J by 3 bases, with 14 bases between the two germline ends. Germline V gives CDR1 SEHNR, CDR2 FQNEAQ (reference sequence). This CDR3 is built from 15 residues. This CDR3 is CASSLSPLEHYEQYF. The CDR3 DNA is TGTGCCAGCAGCTTAAGTCCACTAGAACACTACGAGCAGTACTTC.

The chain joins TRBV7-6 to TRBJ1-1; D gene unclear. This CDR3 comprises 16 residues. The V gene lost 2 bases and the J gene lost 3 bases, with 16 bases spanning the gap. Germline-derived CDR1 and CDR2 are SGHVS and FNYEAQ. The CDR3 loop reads CASSLTQKREDTEAFF. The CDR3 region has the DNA TGTGCCAGCAGCTTAACCCAGAAACGGGAGGACACTGAAGCTTTCTTT.

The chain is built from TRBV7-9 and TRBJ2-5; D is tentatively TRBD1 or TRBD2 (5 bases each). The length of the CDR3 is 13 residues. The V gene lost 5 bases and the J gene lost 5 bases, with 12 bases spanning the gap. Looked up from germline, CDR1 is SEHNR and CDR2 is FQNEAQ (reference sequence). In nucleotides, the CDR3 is TGTGCCAGCAGCCCGGGACCGGGCGAGACCCAGTACTTC. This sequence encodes CASSPGPGETQYF.

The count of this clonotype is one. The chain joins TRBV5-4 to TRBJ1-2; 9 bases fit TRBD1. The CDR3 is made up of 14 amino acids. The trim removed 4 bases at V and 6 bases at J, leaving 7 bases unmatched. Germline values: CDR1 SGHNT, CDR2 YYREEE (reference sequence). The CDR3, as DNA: TGTGCCAGCAGCGGAGAGGGGACAGGGAATGGCTACACCTTC. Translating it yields CASSGEGTGNGYTF.

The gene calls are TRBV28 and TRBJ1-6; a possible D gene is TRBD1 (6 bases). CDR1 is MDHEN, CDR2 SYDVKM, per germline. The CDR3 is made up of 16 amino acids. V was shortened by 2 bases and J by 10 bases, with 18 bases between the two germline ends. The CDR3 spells CASSLMNIRGQSPLHF. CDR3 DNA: TGTGCCAGCAGTTTAATGAATATAAGGGGACAATCACCCCTCCACTTT.

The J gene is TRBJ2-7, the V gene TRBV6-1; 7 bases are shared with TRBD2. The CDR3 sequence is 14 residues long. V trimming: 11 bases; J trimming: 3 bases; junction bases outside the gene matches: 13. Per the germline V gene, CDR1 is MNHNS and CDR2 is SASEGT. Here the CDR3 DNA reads TGTGCCGGGGGGGGGTACGGGAGTGTCTACGAGCAGTACTTC. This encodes CAGGGYGSVYEQYF.

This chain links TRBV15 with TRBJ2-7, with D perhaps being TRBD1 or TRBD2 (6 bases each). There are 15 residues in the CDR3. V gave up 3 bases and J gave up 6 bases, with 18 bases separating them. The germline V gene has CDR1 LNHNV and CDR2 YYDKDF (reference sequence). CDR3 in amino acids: CATSSRGLASREQYF. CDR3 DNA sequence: TGTGCCACCAGCAGCCGGGGGCTAGCGTCTCGCGAGCAGTACTTC.

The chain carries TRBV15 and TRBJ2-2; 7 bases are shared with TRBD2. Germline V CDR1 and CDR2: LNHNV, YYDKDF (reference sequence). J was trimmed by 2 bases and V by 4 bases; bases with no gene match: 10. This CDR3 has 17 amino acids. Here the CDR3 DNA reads TGTGCCACCAGCAAGACAATAATAGCGGGTAACACCGGGGAGCTGTTTTTT. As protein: CATSKTIIAGNTGELFF.

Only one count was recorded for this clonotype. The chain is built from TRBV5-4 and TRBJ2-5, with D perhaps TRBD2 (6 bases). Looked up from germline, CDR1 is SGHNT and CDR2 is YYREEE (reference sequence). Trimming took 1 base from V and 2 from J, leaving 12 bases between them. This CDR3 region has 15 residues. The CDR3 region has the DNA TGTGCCAGCAGCTTGTGGTATAGCGGTCAAGAGACCCAGTACTTC. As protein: CASSLWYSGQETQYF.